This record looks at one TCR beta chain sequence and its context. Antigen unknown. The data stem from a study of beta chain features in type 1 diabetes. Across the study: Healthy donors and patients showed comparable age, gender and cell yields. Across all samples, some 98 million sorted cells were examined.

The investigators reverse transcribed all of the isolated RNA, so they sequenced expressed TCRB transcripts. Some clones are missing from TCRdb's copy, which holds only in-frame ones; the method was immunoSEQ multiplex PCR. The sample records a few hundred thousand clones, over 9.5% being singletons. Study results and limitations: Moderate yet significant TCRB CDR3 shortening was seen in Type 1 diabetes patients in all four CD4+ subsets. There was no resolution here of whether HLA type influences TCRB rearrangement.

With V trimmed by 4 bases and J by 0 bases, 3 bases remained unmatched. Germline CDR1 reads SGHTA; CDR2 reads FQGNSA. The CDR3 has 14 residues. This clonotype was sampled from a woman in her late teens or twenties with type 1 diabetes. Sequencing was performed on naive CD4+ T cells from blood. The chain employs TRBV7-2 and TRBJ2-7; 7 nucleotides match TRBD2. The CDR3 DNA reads TGTGCCAGCAGCTACGGGACTAACTCCTACGAGCAGTACTTC. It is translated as CASSYGTNSYEQYF.